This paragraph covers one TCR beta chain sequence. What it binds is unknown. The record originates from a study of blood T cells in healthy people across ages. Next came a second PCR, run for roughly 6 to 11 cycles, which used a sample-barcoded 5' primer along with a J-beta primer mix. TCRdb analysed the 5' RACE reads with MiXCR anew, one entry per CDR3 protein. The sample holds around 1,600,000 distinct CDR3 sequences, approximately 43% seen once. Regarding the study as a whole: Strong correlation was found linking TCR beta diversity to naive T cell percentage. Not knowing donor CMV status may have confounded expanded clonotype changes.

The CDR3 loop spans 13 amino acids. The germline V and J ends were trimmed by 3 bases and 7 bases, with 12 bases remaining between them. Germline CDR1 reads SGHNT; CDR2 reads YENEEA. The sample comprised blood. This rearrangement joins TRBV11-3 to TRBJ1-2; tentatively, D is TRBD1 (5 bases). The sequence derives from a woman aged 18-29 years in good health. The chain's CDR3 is CASSFPRDSGYTF. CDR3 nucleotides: TGTGCCAGCAGCTTCCCCAGGGACTCTGGCTACACCTTC. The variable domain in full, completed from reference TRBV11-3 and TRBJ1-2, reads EAGVVQSPRYKIIEKKQPVAFWCNPISGHNTLYWYLQNLGQGPELLIRYENEEAVDDSQLPKDRFSAERLKGVDSTLKIQPAELGDSAVYLCASSFPRDSGYTFGSGTRLTVV.